This T cell receptor beta chain originates from a study of monozygotic twins with inflammatory bowel disease. TCRdb reprocessed the 5' RACE reads; each CDR3 protein has one entry and no DNA is given. The sample shows more than 300,000 distinct CDR3 sequences, and approximately 2.4% sits with its ten largest clones. This CDR3 spans 17 amino acids. The germline V gene has CDR1 SGHKS and CDR2 YYEKEE (reference sequence). The source of this sequence is a human donor with ulcerative colitis or Crohn's disease, or a healthy co-twin of an affected twin (not recorded which). The V call is TRBV5-5, the J call TRBJ2-7; absent DNA, TCRdb's TRBD1 call cannot be checked. The material sequenced was blood. This CDR3 reads CASTTSGGVVVWYEQYF.